This T cell receptor beta chain was sequenced during a study of regulatory T cells in long-lasting Graves disease (dated by TCRdb to the early 2020s). Turning to the overall study: Persistent Graves' disease was defined as antithyroid drug treatment for over 5 years with persistently positive TSH receptor autoantibodies. A total of 33 samples underwent TCR sequencing, from around 13 patients with persistent Graves' disease and 20 or so patients with newly diagnosed Graves' disease. Peripheral blood TCR sequencing and RNA sequencing compared persistent Graves' disease patients with newly diagnosed Graves' disease patients. The study was conducted in China and was registered as a clinical trial. On average, persistent Graves' disease patients in the clinical cohort had been on antithyroid drugs for approximately ten years. Study-wide conclusions, independent of this receptor: Sequencing and analysis were restricted to the TCR beta chain. Persistent disease showed preferential use of TRBV28, TRBJ1-2 and TRBJ2-5, whereas newly diagnosed disease favored TRBV20-1 and TRBJ2-1. A larger number of public clonotypes was shared among persistent patients (approximately 3,000) than among newly diagnosed patients (about 990). Compared with newly diagnosed patients, persistent Graves' disease patients had lower TCR Shannon entropy and fewer highly expanded clones, which suggests clonal expansion. The authors acknowledged the small sample size as a limitation that may reduce accuracy. Only peripheral blood was studied, because thyroid tissue, the primary lesion, was inaccessible.

Reading the label with the study, this specimen's time point is: persistent/refractory GD, antithyroid drugs over 5 years with positive TRAb. RNA was extracted from PBMCs in TRIzol for both TCR sequencing and RNA sequencing. The diagnosis of Graves' disease followed American Thyroid Association guidelines. Patients for the study were recruited at an endocrinology department in Xi'an, China. Each patient gave approximately 10 milliliters of peripheral blood, collected in an EDTA anticoagulant tube. PBMCs were isolated by Ficoll Paque Plus density gradient separation without further T cell sorting. An Agilent 2100 Bioanalyzer and agarose gel were used to check RNA quality, while a NanoDrop 2000 measured RNA concentration. The library was generated by multiplex PCR. The data were produced on an Illumina HiSeq 4000. TCR beta libraries were built with iRepertoire HTBI primers and Arm-PCR amplification of CDR3 regions. PCR products were gel purified before sequencing. The authors' pipeline ran thus. Gene usage analysis of CDR3 amino acid clonotypes relied on the approximately 68 TRBV and around 14 TRBJ segments identified across samples. COPE and FqMerger were used to merge filtered high-quality paired reads into contigs. BLAST was used to align contigs to the IMGT TRBV, TRBD and TRBJ reference genes, and CDR3 was defined following IMGT. Clonotypes above 0.1% frequency were classified as highly expanded clones. Shannon entropy was used to measure repertoire diversity, and the Gini coefficient was used to measure V-J evenness. A clonotype found in more than one individual was treated as public. Using fastp trimming at Q25 and MiXCR clonotype assembly, TCRdb reanalyzed the public sequencing data and kept in-frame beta chains. Identical CDR3 protein sequences are pooled into one entry, listed with their most common genes and DNA. The V and J calls follow TCRdb's processing rather than the paper's. Here the sample has some 470,000 distinct CDR3 sequences; 20% to 25% occur a single time. Less than 9% of the sample is held by the ten biggest clonotypes.

V ends up 5 bases short and J 5 bases short, with an unmatched junction base count of 9. Taken from cysteine to phenylalanine, the CDR3 has 15 residues. Here the CDR3 DNA is all that survives: 45 bases in frame from base 1. The germline V gene provides CDR1 MNHEY and CDR2 SVGEGT. Concerning this clonotype itself: The antigen it recognizes is unknown. No much larger clone is present one base from it, and per-base qualities are unavailable.

The sample here was peripheral blood mononuclear cells (PBMCs), taken when the disease was refractory, from a patient treated with antithyroid drugs. The sequence came from a female donor with Graves disease. Recombination connected TRBV6-2 or TRBV6-3 to TRBJ2-7; TRBD1 fits 10 bases in the junction. The CDR3 protein sequence reads: CASSTPGQGNHEQYF. The base sequence is TGTGCCAGCAGTACCCCGGGACAGGGGAACCACGAGCAGTACTTC.